This is a list of T cell receptor beta chains from one sample in a study of CD8 T cells in ankylosing spondylitis. TCRdb analysed the 5' RACE reads with MiXCR anew, one entry per CDR3 protein. This repertoire shows about 36,000 distinct CDR3 sequences, about 6% found once; its top ten account for about 12%. Sequenced: blood, either unsorted or a sorted T cell fraction (not recorded which). These receptors were collected from a male donor with ankylosing spondylitis or in good health (not recorded which). Both conserved end residues are part of each CDR3. D genes are given only for firm matches. Some rows have no size entry. The others give once, few or many, or a class for an expanded clone.

v_call: TRBV5-1
j_call: TRBJ1-2
clone_size: many
cdr3_length: 16
d_call: .
cdr3_nt: TGCGCCAGCAGCCCTGGGGGACCCCCGGTTTACTATGGCTACACCTTC
cdr3_aa: CASSPGGPPVYYGYTF

v_call: TRBV5-1
j_call: TRBJ1-2
clone_size: many
cdr3_length: 14
d_call: TRBD1
cdr3_nt: TGCGCCAGCAGCTGGGGACAGGGTGTCGGTGGCTACACCTTC
cdr3_aa: CASSWGQGVGGYTF

v_call: TRBV20-1
j_call: TRBJ2-7
clone_size: many
cdr3_length: 15
d_call: TRBD1
cdr3_nt: TGCAGTGCTAGGGACAGGGGTTTCGGGCTTCGCGAGCAGTACTTC
cdr3_aa: CSARDRGFGLREQYF

v_call: TRBV5-1
j_call: TRBJ2-3
clone_size: few
cdr3_length: 16
d_call: .
cdr3_nt: TGCGCCAGCAGCTTTATGCGGGGGCCTCACCCAGATACGCAGTATTTT
cdr3_aa: CASSFMRGPHPDTQYF

v_call: TRBV14
j_call: TRBJ1-1
clone_size: many
cdr3_length: 15
d_call: .
cdr3_nt: TGTGCCAGCAGCCGATACGGGGTGGGGAACACTGAAGCTTTCTTT
cdr3_aa: CASSRYGVGNTEAFF

v_call: TRBV28
j_call: TRBJ1-3
clone_size: many
cdr3_length: 13
d_call: .
cdr3_nt: TGTGCCAGCAGTTTATTCTCTGGAAACACCATATATTTT
cdr3_aa: CASSLFSGNTIYF

v_call: TRBV15
j_call: TRBJ1-6
clone_size: many
cdr3_length: 13
d_call: .
cdr3_nt: TGTGCCACCAGCAGAGATCCAAATTCACCCCTCCACTTT
cdr3_aa: CATSRDPNSPLHF

v_call: TRBV2
j_call: TRBJ1-5
clone_size: many
cdr3_length: 14
d_call: .
cdr3_nt: TGTGCCAGCAGTCCCGCGACGGGGAATCAGCCCCAGCATTTT
cdr3_aa: CASSPATGNQPQHF

v_call: TRBV6-5
j_call: TRBJ1-2
clone_size: many
cdr3_length: 15
d_call: .
cdr3_nt: TGTGCCAGCAGTTATCGGCAGGGTGACTACTATGGCTACACCTTC
cdr3_aa: CASSYRQGDYYGYTF

v_call: TRBV9
j_call: TRBJ2-1
clone_size: many
cdr3_length: 16
d_call: .
cdr3_nt: TGTGCCAGCAGCGTAATCCCGGACCAGTCCTACAATGAGCAGTTCTTC
cdr3_aa: CASSVIPDQSYNEQFF

v_call: TRBV10-3
j_call: TRBJ2-7
clone_size: many
cdr3_length: 14
d_call: .
cdr3_nt: TGTGCCATCAGTGATACGACAGGAGGTTACGAGCAGTACTTC
cdr3_aa: CAISDTTGGYEQYF

v_call: TRBV20-1
j_call: TRBJ1-1
clone_size: many
cdr3_length: 14
d_call: .
cdr3_nt: TGCAGTGCTAGGAAACAGACACGGAACACTGAAGCTTTCTTT
cdr3_aa: CSARKQTRNTEAFF

v_call: TRBV20-1
j_call: TRBJ1-5
clone_size: many
cdr3_length: 13
d_call: .
cdr3_nt: TGCAGTGCATCCGACAGACCCAATCAGCCCCAGCATTTT
cdr3_aa: CSASDRPNQPQHF

v_call: TRBV4-3
j_call: TRBJ2-1
clone_size: many
cdr3_length: 16
d_call: TRBD2
cdr3_nt: TGCGCCAGCAGCCAAGGGACATCTAGCGGGGGCAATGAGCAGTTCTTC
cdr3_aa: CASSQGTSSGGNEQFF

v_call: TRBV20-1
j_call: TRBJ2-5
clone_size: many
cdr3_length: 14
d_call: TRBD1
cdr3_nt: TGCAGTGCAGGGGGACAGGACTACCAAGAGACCCAGTACTTC
cdr3_aa: CSAGGQDYQETQYF

v_call: TRBV6-2/TRBV6-3
j_call: TRBJ2-2
clone_size: many
cdr3_length: 14
d_call: TRBD1
cdr3_nt: TGTGCCAGCAGTTCAGGGGGTCACACCGGGGAGCTGTTTTTT
cdr3_aa: CASSSGGHTGELFF

v_call: TRBV6-1
j_call: TRBJ1-3
clone_size: many
cdr3_length: 15
d_call: .
cdr3_nt: TGTGCCAGCACCAGGGCACCCAGCTCTGGAAACACCATATATTTT
cdr3_aa: CASTRAPSSGNTIYF

v_call: TRBV7-8
j_call: TRBJ2-7
clone_size: many
cdr3_length: 16
d_call: TRBD1
cdr3_nt: TGTGCCAGCAGCTTATCGGGACAGGGGCTCTCCTACGAGCAGTACTTC
cdr3_aa: CASSLSGQGLSYEQYF

v_call: TRBV24-1
j_call: TRBJ2-3
clone_size: .
cdr3_length: 15
d_call: .
cdr3_nt: TGTGCCACCAGTGATAGGAACGGCTGGAGAGATACGCAGTATTTT
cdr3_aa: CATSDRNGWRDTQYF

v_call: TRBV29-1
j_call: TRBJ1-1
clone_size: .
cdr3_length: 12
d_call: .
cdr3_nt: TGCAGCGTTGGTGGAGACAACACTGAAGCTTTCTTT
cdr3_aa: CSVGGDNTEAFF

v_call: TRBV7-9
j_call: TRBJ1-1
clone_size: many
cdr3_length: 14
d_call: .
cdr3_nt: TGTGCCAGCAGCTACGATCGGCGGGATGATCAAGCTTTCTTT
cdr3_aa: CASSYDRRDDQAFF

v_call: TRBV7-2
j_call: TRBJ2-1
clone_size: many
cdr3_length: 14
d_call: .
cdr3_nt: TGTGCCAGCAGCTCCACCCTTCAATACAATGAGCAGTTCTTC
cdr3_aa: CASSSTLQYNEQFF

v_call: TRBV28
j_call: TRBJ2-2
clone_size: hyperexpanded
cdr3_length: 13
d_call: TRBD1
cdr3_nt: TGTGCCAGCAGTTACAGGGGCACCGGGGAGCTGTTTTTT
cdr3_aa: CASSYRGTGELFF

v_call: TRBV29-1
j_call: TRBJ2-1
clone_size: many
cdr3_length: 14
d_call: .
cdr3_nt: TGCAGCGTAACGGGAGTTTTAATTGGCAATGAGCAGTTCTTC
cdr3_aa: CSVTGVLIGNEQFF

v_call: TRBV15
j_call: TRBJ1-5
clone_size: many
cdr3_length: 14
d_call: .
cdr3_nt: TGTGCCACCAGCAGGGAGAATAGCAATCAGCCCCAGCATTTT
cdr3_aa: CATSRENSNQPQHF

v_call: TRBV4-3
j_call: TRBJ1-5
clone_size: many
cdr3_length: 13
d_call: .
cdr3_nt: TGCGCCAGCAGCCAAACCTCAAATCAGCCCCAGCATTTT
cdr3_aa: CASSQTSNQPQHF

v_call: TRBV6-1
j_call: TRBJ2-7
clone_size: many
cdr3_length: 11
d_call: .
cdr3_nt: TGTGCCAGCCCTGGGACCTACGAGCAGTACTTC
cdr3_aa: CASPGTYEQYF

v_call: TRBV7-3
j_call: TRBJ2-3
clone_size: many
cdr3_length: 13
d_call: .
cdr3_nt: TGTGCCAGCAGCCTTACCGGCCCAGATACGCAGTATTTT
cdr3_aa: CASSLTGPDTQYF

v_call: TRBV24-1
j_call: TRBJ2-7
clone_size: many
cdr3_length: 14
d_call: .
cdr3_nt: TGTGCCACCAGTGATTTCAGGAGCTCCTACGAGCAGTACTTC
cdr3_aa: CATSDFRSSYEQYF

v_call: TRBV5-1
j_call: TRBJ2-7
clone_size: many
cdr3_length: 15
d_call: TRBD2
cdr3_nt: TGCGCCAGCAGGCCCTCTAGCGGGTCCTCCTACGAGCAGTACTTC
cdr3_aa: CASRPSSGSSYEQYF

v_call: TRBV5-1
j_call: TRBJ2-4
clone_size: many
cdr3_length: 17
d_call: .
cdr3_nt: TGCGCCAGCAGCTTGGGAGACAGGGAGGAGGACAAAAACATTCAGTACTTC
cdr3_aa: CASSLGDREEDKNIQYF

v_call: TRBV7-9
j_call: TRBJ2-6
clone_size: many
cdr3_length: 19
d_call: TRBD1
cdr3_nt: TGTGCCAGCAGCCACAACCGGGACAGGGTTGGGTCTGGGGCCAACGTCCTGACTTTC
cdr3_aa: CASSHNRDRVGSGANVLTF

v_call: TRBV6-1
j_call: TRBJ2-1
clone_size: many
cdr3_length: 13
d_call: .
cdr3_nt: TGTGCCAGCAGCCCCTCTGTAGGGAATGAGCAGTTCTTC
cdr3_aa: CASSPSVGNEQFF

v_call: TRBV29-1
j_call: TRBJ2-1
clone_size: many
cdr3_length: 14
d_call: TRBD2
cdr3_nt: TGCAGCGTTTCACTAGCGGGAGGTTACAATGAGCAGTTCTTC
cdr3_aa: CSVSLAGGYNEQFF

v_call: TRBV11-2
j_call: TRBJ2-1
clone_size: many
cdr3_length: 10
d_call: .
cdr3_nt: TGTGCCAGCAGGGGATATGAGCAGTTCTTC
cdr3_aa: CASRGYEQFF

v_call: TRBV24-1
j_call: TRBJ2-3
clone_size: many
cdr3_length: 16
d_call: TRBD1
cdr3_nt: TGTGCCACCGGCACCCCCTTGACAGGGACCACAGATACGCAGTATTTT
cdr3_aa: CATGTPLTGTTDTQYF

v_call: TRBV12-3/TRBV12-4
j_call: TRBJ1-4
clone_size: many
cdr3_length: 15
d_call: .
cdr3_nt: TGTGCCAGCAGGGGGCGGGGATCCTCGAATGAAAAACTGTTTTTT
cdr3_aa: CASRGRGSSNEKLFF

v_call: TRBV28
j_call: TRBJ2-1
clone_size: many
cdr3_length: 19
d_call: .
cdr3_nt: TGTGCCAGCAGTTTAAAGCTCGCGGGGACCACCCTGCTTAACAATGAGCAGTTCTTC
cdr3_aa: CASSLKLAGTTLLNNEQFF

v_call: TRBV20-1
j_call: TRBJ2-7
clone_size: .
cdr3_length: 16
d_call: TRBD1
cdr3_nt: TGCAGTGCTAGAGATCCTTCGAGACAGGGGGCAAGCGAGCAGTACTTC
cdr3_aa: CSARDPSRQGASEQYF

v_call: TRBV20-1
j_call: TRBJ2-7
clone_size: many
cdr3_length: 14
d_call: .
cdr3_nt: TGCAGTGCTCGTCAGGGGGGGGGCTCCTACGAGCAGTACTTC
cdr3_aa: CSARQGGGSYEQYF

v_call: TRBV7-9
j_call: TRBJ2-1
clone_size: many
cdr3_length: 14
d_call: .
cdr3_nt: TGTGCCAGCAGCTCCGGGACTTCCTACAATGAGCAGTTCTTC
cdr3_aa: CASSSGTSYNEQFF

v_call: TRBV7-8
j_call: TRBJ1-3
clone_size: many
cdr3_length: 13
d_call: .
cdr3_nt: TGTGCCAGCAGCTTAACGGTGGGAAACACCATATATTTT
cdr3_aa: CASSLTVGNTIYF

v_call: TRBV14
j_call: TRBJ2-2
clone_size: many
cdr3_length: 16
d_call: .
cdr3_nt: TGTGCCAGCAGCCAAGTGTACAGAGTGAACACCGGGGAGCTGTTTTTT
cdr3_aa: CASSQVYRVNTGELFF

v_call: TRBV5-1
j_call: TRBJ2-1
clone_size: many
cdr3_length: 13
d_call: .
cdr3_nt: TGCGCCAGCAGCTTGAACAGATTCAATGAGCAGTTCTTC
cdr3_aa: CASSLNRFNEQFF

v_call: TRBV12-3/TRBV12-4
j_call: TRBJ2-7
clone_size: many
cdr3_length: 13
d_call: TRBD1
cdr3_nt: TGTGCCAGCAGTCCGACAGGGGGCCTCGAGCAGTACTTC
cdr3_aa: CASSPTGGLEQYF

v_call: TRBV27
j_call: TRBJ1-2
clone_size: many
cdr3_length: 16
d_call: TRBD1
cdr3_nt: TGTGCCAGCAGTTCCCCGATGAGGGGGCGAAGCTATGGCTACACCTTC
cdr3_aa: CASSSPMRGRSYGYTF

v_call: TRBV9
j_call: TRBJ2-7
clone_size: many
cdr3_length: 13
d_call: .
cdr3_nt: TGTGCCAGCGGGGGGCCGGACTCCTACGAGCAGTACTTC
cdr3_aa: CASGGPDSYEQYF

v_call: TRBV7-2
j_call: TRBJ2-2
clone_size: many
cdr3_length: 13
d_call: .
cdr3_nt: TGTGCCAGCAGCCCCCTCACCACCGGGGAGCTGTTTTTT
cdr3_aa: CASSPLTTGELFF

v_call: TRBV5-1
j_call: TRBJ2-1
clone_size: many
cdr3_length: 13
d_call: .
cdr3_nt: TGCGCCAGCAGCCCCGCGGCAAGCAATGAGCAGTTCTTC
cdr3_aa: CASSPAASNEQFF

v_call: TRBV30
j_call: TRBJ1-5
clone_size: many
cdr3_length: 16
d_call: TRBD1
cdr3_nt: TGTGCCTGGCGTTTTTCCGACAGGGGCGGTAATCAGCCCCAGCATTTT
cdr3_aa: CAWRFSDRGGNQPQHF

v_call: TRBV7-9
j_call: TRBJ2-7
clone_size: many
cdr3_length: 13
d_call: .
cdr3_nt: TGTGCCAGCAGCGCCCCTTCTCGCTACGAGCAGTACTTC
cdr3_aa: CASSAPSRYEQYF

v_call: TRBV30
j_call: TRBJ2-1
clone_size: .
cdr3_length: 14
d_call: TRBD2
cdr3_nt: TGTGCCTGGAGTAAGACTAGCGGGCAGCTTGAGCAGTTCTTC
cdr3_aa: CAWSKTSGQLEQFF

v_call: TRBV29-1
j_call: TRBJ1-1
clone_size: medium-sized
cdr3_length: 15
d_call: .
cdr3_nt: TGCAGCGTTGAAGATCCAAAAGGGGTGAACACTGAAGCTTTCTTT
cdr3_aa: CSVEDPKGVNTEAFF